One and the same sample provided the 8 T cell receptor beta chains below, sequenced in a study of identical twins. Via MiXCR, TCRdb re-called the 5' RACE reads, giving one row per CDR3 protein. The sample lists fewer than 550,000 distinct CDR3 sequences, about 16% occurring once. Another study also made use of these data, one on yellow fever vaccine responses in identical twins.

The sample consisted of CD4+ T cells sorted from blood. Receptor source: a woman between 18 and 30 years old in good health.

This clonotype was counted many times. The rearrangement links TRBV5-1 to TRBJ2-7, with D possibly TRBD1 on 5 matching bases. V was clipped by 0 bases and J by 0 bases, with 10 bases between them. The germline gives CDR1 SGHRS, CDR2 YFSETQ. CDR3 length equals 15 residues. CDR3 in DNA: TGCGCCAGCAGCTTGGACAGGCAAGTCTCCTACGAGCAGTACTTC. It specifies CASSLDRQVSYEQYF.

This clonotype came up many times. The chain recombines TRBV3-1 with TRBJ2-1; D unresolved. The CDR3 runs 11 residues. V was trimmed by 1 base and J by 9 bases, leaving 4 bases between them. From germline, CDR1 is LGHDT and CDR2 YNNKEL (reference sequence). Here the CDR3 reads CASSQAGEQFF. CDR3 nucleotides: TGTGCCAGCAGCCAAGCGGGTGAGCAGTTCTTC.

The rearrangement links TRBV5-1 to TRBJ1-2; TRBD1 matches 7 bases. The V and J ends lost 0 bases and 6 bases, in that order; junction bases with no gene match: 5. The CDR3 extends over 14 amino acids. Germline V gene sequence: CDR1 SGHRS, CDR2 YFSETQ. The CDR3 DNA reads TGCGCCAGCAGCTTGGAAGTCAGGGGGGATGGCTACACCTTC. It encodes CASSLEVRGDGYTF.

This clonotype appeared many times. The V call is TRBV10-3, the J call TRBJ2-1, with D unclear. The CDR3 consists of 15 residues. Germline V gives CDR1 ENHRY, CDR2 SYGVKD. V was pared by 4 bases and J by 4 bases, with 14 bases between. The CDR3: CAISVSSDIYNEQFF. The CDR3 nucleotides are TGTGCCATCAGTGTGTCGTCCGACATTTACAATGAGCAGTTCTTC.

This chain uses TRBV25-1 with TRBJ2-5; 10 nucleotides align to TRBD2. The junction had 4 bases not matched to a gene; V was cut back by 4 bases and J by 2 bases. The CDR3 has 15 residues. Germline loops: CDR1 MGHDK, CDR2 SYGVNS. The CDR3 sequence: CASSVGTSAQETQYF. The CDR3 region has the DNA TGTGCCAGCAGTGTGGGGACTAGCGCACAAGAGACCCAGTACTTC. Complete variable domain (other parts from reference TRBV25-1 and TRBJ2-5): EADIYQTPRYLVIGTGKKITLECSQTMGHDKMYWYQQDPGMELHLIHYSYGVNSTEKGDLSSESTVSRIRTEHFPLTLESARPSHTSQYLCASSVGTSAQETQYFGPGTRLLVL.

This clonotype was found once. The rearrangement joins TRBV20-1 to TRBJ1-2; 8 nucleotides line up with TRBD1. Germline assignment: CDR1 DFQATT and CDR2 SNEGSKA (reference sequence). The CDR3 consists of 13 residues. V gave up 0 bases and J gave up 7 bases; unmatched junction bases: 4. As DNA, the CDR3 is TGCAGTGCTAGAGATCAGGGGGCGGGTGGCTACACCTTC. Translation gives CSARDQGAGGYTF.

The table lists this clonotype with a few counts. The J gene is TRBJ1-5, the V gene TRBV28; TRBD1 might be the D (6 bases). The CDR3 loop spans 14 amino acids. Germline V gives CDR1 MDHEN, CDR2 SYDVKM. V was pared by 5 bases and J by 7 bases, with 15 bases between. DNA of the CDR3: TGTGCCAGCAGTCTTACCAGGGGAAGACAGCCCCAGCATTTT. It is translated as CASSLTRGRQPQHF.

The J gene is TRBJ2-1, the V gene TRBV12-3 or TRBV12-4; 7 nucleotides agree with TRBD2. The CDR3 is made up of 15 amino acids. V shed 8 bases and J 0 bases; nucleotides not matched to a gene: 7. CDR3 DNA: TGTGCCAGCGCATGGGGGGGGGGCTCCTACAATGAGCAGTTCTTC. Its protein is CASAWGGGSYNEQFF.